The rows below give T cell receptor beta chains drawn from one sample of a study of T cells after yellow fever vaccination. MiXCR was run by TCRdb on the 5' RACE reads, yielding one entry per CDR3 protein. The profile shows a few hundred thousand distinct CDR3 sequences, approximately 4.5% of them singletons. Sequences were derived from PBMCs, sampled 15 days after the yellow fever booster vaccination. The receptors shown here come from a man aged 18 to 29 who received the YFV17D yellow fever vaccine. The CDR3 runs from the conserved cysteine through the conserved F or W. A D gene is named only where the DNA matches it firmly. Clone size, where shown, is once, few, many, or a class for clones that have expanded.

v_gene: TRBV19; j_gene: TRBJ2-2; d_gene: TRBD1; abundance: .; CDR3nt: TGTGCCAGCTCTAGGACAGGGTACACCGGGGAGCTGTTTTTT; CDR3aa: CASSRTGYTGELFF
v_gene: TRBV12-3/TRBV12-4; j_gene: TRBJ1-4; d_gene: .; abundance: few; CDR3nt: TGTGCCAGCAGTTTGGGCAGGGTACGGGAAAAACTGTTTTTT; CDR3aa: CASSLGRVREKLFF
v_gene: TRBV15; j_gene: TRBJ1-1; d_gene: .; abundance: many; CDR3nt: TGTGCCACCAGCAGAGGGTTTAACAGGAGGAACACTGAAGCTTTCTTT; CDR3aa: CATSRGFNRRNTEAFF
v_gene: TRBV3-1; j_gene: TRBJ1-2; d_gene: .; abundance: .; CDR3nt: TGTGCCAGCAGCCGGACTGGGAGCGGCTATGGCTACACCTTC; CDR3aa: CASSRTGSGYGYTF
v_gene: TRBV7-3; j_gene: TRBJ2-5; d_gene: .; abundance: many; CDR3nt: TGTGCCAGCAGCCCAGTAGGGGGAGAAGAGACCCAGTACTTC; CDR3aa: CASSPVGGEETQYF
v_gene: TRBV5-1; j_gene: TRBJ2-5; d_gene: .; abundance: many; CDR3nt: TGCGCCAGCAGCTTGGGTCAGGGACAACGACAAGAGACCCAGTACTTC; CDR3aa: CASSLGQGQRQETQYF
v_gene: TRBV7-6; j_gene: TRBJ1-1; d_gene: .; abundance: .; CDR3nt: TGTGCCAGCAGCTTAAAAGGGGCGGGGTGGAGGGGTGAAGCTTTCTTT; CDR3aa: CASSLKGAGWRGEAFF
v_gene: TRBV28; j_gene: TRBJ1-5; d_gene: TRBD1; abundance: .; CDR3nt: TGTGCCAGCAGTTTCGGGGGGACAGGGAGCCAGCCCCAGCATTTT; CDR3aa: CASSFGGTGSQPQHF
v_gene: TRBV29-1; j_gene: TRBJ2-2; d_gene: TRBD2; abundance: many; CDR3nt: TGCAGCGTTTCTGGGGGGGAAACCGGGGAGCTGTTTTTT; CDR3aa: CSVSGGETGELFF
v_gene: TRBV4-2; j_gene: TRBJ2-1; d_gene: TRBD1; abundance: many; CDR3nt: TGTGCCAGCAGCACAGGGGGGAATGAGCAGTTCTTC; CDR3aa: CASSTGGNEQFF
v_gene: TRBV4-3; j_gene: TRBJ1-2; d_gene: .; abundance: many; CDR3nt: TGCGCCAGCAGCCAAGACCCGCCTTTTATCTATGGCTACACCTTC; CDR3aa: CASSQDPPFIYGYTF
v_gene: TRBV5-1; j_gene: TRBJ1-5; d_gene: .; abundance: .; CDR3nt: TGCGCCAGCAGCTTGAGGGGGGCTAGCAATCAGCCCCAGCATTTT; CDR3aa: CASSLRGASNQPQHF
v_gene: TRBV12-3/TRBV12-4; j_gene: TRBJ1-1; d_gene: .; abundance: many; CDR3nt: TGTGCCAGCAGTTGGGCAGGGATGAACACTGAAGCTTTCTTT; CDR3aa: CASSWAGMNTEAFF
v_gene: TRBV12-3/TRBV12-4; j_gene: TRBJ2-1; d_gene: TRBD2; abundance: many; CDR3nt: TGTGCCAGCAGTTTACGGACTAGCGGGGACAATGAGCAGTTCTTC; CDR3aa: CASSLRTSGDNEQFF
v_gene: TRBV10-3; j_gene: TRBJ1-1; d_gene: TRBD1; abundance: many; CDR3nt: TGTGCCATCAGTGAGCCGGGACAGGGGGGCACTGAAGCTTTCTTT; CDR3aa: CAISEPGQGGTEAFF
v_gene: TRBV20-1; j_gene: TRBJ1-5; d_gene: .; abundance: many; CDR3nt: TGCAGTGCTAGAGTCTTAGGACCAAATCAGCCCCAGCATTTT; CDR3aa: CSARVLGPNQPQHF
v_gene: TRBV12-3/TRBV12-4; j_gene: TRBJ1-1; d_gene: TRBD1; abundance: few; CDR3nt: TGTGCCAGCAGTTTGGAGGGGGCTTTTGAGGCTTTCTTT; CDR3aa: CASSLEGAFEAFF
v_gene: TRBV7-9; j_gene: TRBJ2-2; d_gene: .; abundance: .; CDR3nt: TGTGCCAGCAGCTTCGGGCAGGGTCTCGGCGGGGAGCTGTTTTTT; CDR3aa: CASSFGQGLGGELFF
v_gene: TRBV2; j_gene: TRBJ1-2; d_gene: .; abundance: .; CDR3nt: TGTGCCAGCCAAGCTAACTATGGCTACACCTTC; CDR3aa: CASQANYGYTF
v_gene: TRBV12-3/TRBV12-4; j_gene: TRBJ1-5; d_gene: .; abundance: .; CDR3nt: TGTGCCAGCAGTTTAAACATCGCGAGCAATCAGCCCCAGCATTTT; CDR3aa: CASSLNIASNQPQHF
v_gene: TRBV7-2; j_gene: TRBJ2-3; d_gene: TRBD1; abundance: many; CDR3nt: TGTGCCACCCGGACAGGGGGCTTAGATACGCAGTATTTT; CDR3aa: CATRTGGLDTQYF
v_gene: TRBV7-2; j_gene: TRBJ2-1; d_gene: .; abundance: .; CDR3nt: TGTGCCAGCAGAGGCGCAGGGTTTTACAATGAGCAGTTCTTC; CDR3aa: CASRGAGFYNEQFF
v_gene: TRBV5-1; j_gene: TRBJ1-2; d_gene: TRBD1; abundance: .; CDR3nt: TGCGCCAGCAGCTTGACCGGGACAGGGGGCGCAGATGGCTACACCTTC; CDR3aa: CASSLTGTGGADGYTF
v_gene: TRBV4-2; j_gene: TRBJ2-7; d_gene: .; abundance: many; CDR3nt: TGTGCCAGCAGCCAACCCGTCATTAACGAGCAGTACTTC; CDR3aa: CASSQPVINEQYF
v_gene: TRBV15; j_gene: TRBJ1-1; d_gene: .; abundance: .; CDR3nt: TGTGCCACCAGCAGAGACCTCAGGGAGGAAGCTTTCTTT; CDR3aa: CATSRDLREEAFF
v_gene: TRBV5-1; j_gene: TRBJ2-3; d_gene: .; abundance: many; CDR3nt: TGCGCCAGCAGCTTGGAGATCACAGACACAGATACGCAGTATTTT; CDR3aa: CASSLEITDTDTQYF
v_gene: TRBV20-1; j_gene: TRBJ2-5; d_gene: TRBD2; abundance: few; CDR3nt: TGCAGTGCTGTCACTAGCGGGGGGGCCGAAGAGACCCAGTACTTC; CDR3aa: CSAVTSGGAEETQYF
v_gene: TRBV7-2; j_gene: TRBJ1-3; d_gene: .; abundance: many; CDR3nt: TGTGCCAGCAGGGCCACCCCAGGGTCCTCTGGAAACACCATATATTTT; CDR3aa: CASRATPGSSGNTIYF
v_gene: TRBV5-1; j_gene: TRBJ2-5; d_gene: .; abundance: few; CDR3nt: TGCGCCAGCAGCCCGGGCCCCGGCCCCCAAGAGACCCAGTACTTC; CDR3aa: CASSPGPGPQETQYF
v_gene: TRBV6-5; j_gene: TRBJ2-7; d_gene: TRBD1; abundance: .; CDR3nt: TGTGCCAGCAGTTCACCGGGACAGGGCATCTACGAGCAGTACTTC; CDR3aa: CASSSPGQGIYEQYF
v_gene: TRBV6-1; j_gene: TRBJ1-5; d_gene: TRBD1; abundance: few; CDR3nt: TGTGCCACCCTACCGGACAGGTTTGATCAGCCCCAGCATTTT; CDR3aa: CATLPDRFDQPQHF
v_gene: TRBV7-2; j_gene: TRBJ2-5; d_gene: .; abundance: many; CDR3nt: TGTGCCAGCAGCTTAGATTGGCAGACCGAGACCCAGTACTTC; CDR3aa: CASSLDWQTETQYF